These 30 T cell receptor beta chains were sequenced from one sample in a study of tumor-infiltrating lymphocytes in primary liver carcinoma. With around 490 ng total RNA as template and a constant-region primer, TCR beta cDNA was made. Each TCR beta library was derived from three nested multiplex PCR rounds that employed slightly modified ARM-PCR. It was with TRBV1-TRBV30 forward primers and a C-beta reverse primer that the first two PCR rounds were run, at approximately 10 cycles each. MiXCR was run by TCRdb on the multiplex PCR reads, yielding one entry per CDR3 protein. The sample yields some 190,000 distinct CDR3 sequences, about 82% seen once. The source material, about 20-30 mg of unsorted bulk tissue, was used to co-extract RNA and DNA. Sequencing was performed on tumor tissue from primary liver carcinoma. The source is a man aged 35 to 55 with primary liver carcinoma and hepatitis B virus infection.

CDR3 protein: CAINLGQGMRPLYGYTF. CDR3 DNA sequence: TGTGCCATCAACTTGGGACAGGGGATGCGCCCCCTCTATGGCTACACCTTC. This rearrangement joins TRBV5-6 to TRBJ1-2; 10 bases align to TRBD1. Germline assignment: CDR1 SGHDT and CDR2 YYEEEE. Trimming took 9 bases from V and 4 from J; bases not matched to a gene: 18. This CDR3 has 17 residues.

This clonotype showed up just a few times. The conserved phenylalanine or tryptophan is not found at the CDR3 terminus, so this likely reflects a read error. V and J are TRBV12-3 or TRBV12-4 and TRBJ2-6; maybe TRBD2 (6 bases). This CDR3 comprises 21 residues. Here the CDR3 reads CASSRTRLVPGRASGANLLTL. The CDR3 DNA is TGTGCCAGCAGTCGGACCCGACTAGTCCCCGGTCGGGCCTCTGGGGCCAACCTCCTGACTTTA.

Concerning this clonotype: The final CDR3 position lacks the conserved phenylalanine or tryptophan, pointing to a likely read error. V gene TRBV11-2 combines with J gene TRBJ2-7; no clear D. CDR1 SGHAT and CDR2 FQNNGV come from the germline V gene. The CDR3 is made up of 16 amino acids. The ends were cut back, 10 bases at V and 1 base at J, with 23 bases in the middle. CDR3 nucleotides: TGTGCCAATAGCCCAGTCATGGGGATGGGGTCCTACGAGCAGTACTTG. Its translation is CANSPVMGMGSYEQYL.

Comments on this clonotype: Relative to the germline gene, one junction end is altered; a read error may explain this. The genes are TRBV4-2 and TRBJ1-1; unclear D gene. Germline CDR1 is LGHNA and CDR2 is YNFKEQ. This CDR3 region has 14 residues. As DNA, the CDR3 is TGTGCCAGCAACCAAGATCGGCGGAACACTGAAGCTTTCTTT. It specifies CASNQDRRNTEAFF.

As for this clonotype: Its ends do not fully match the called genes, so a read error is possible. This rearrangement joins TRBV12-3 or TRBV12-4 to TRBJ2-7; D might be TRBD1 (7 bases). The CDR3 is 15 residues long. CDR3 residues: CASSLGQGGTYEQYF. CDR3 DNA: TGTGCCAGCAGTTTAGGGCAGGGGGGTACTTACGAGCAGTATTTC.

Notes on this clonotype: The CDR3 ends on some other residue instead of the conserved phenylalanine or tryptophan, so this is likely a read error. V and J are TRBV11-3 and TRBJ1-1; possible D gene TRBD1, 5 bases. CDR1 SGHNT and CDR2 YENEEA come from the germline V gene. The length of the CDR3 is 13 residues. The DNA for the CDR3 is TGTGCCAGCAACACAGGTTTGAACATTGAAGCTTTCTAT. Encoded protein: CASNTGLNIEAFY.

About this clonotype: A read error may account for a junction end that differs from germline. The rearrangement joins TRBV4-3 to TRBJ2-1; weak D call: TRBD2 (7 bases). The CDR3 length is 13 residues. CDR1 is LGHNA, CDR2 YSLEER, per germline. CDR3 region: CASSQEGGVEQFF. The CDR3 DNA is TGCGCCAGCAGTCAAGAGGGGGGGGTCGAGCAGTTCTTC.

The chain joins TRBV4-3 to TRBJ1-2, with D maybe TRBD1 (5 bases). This CDR3 spans 15 amino acids. The germline V gene encodes CDR1 LGHNA and CDR2 YSLEER. V was cut by 3 bases and J by 4 bases, with 15 bases left in between. CDR3 sequence (DNA): TGCGCCAGCAGCCATAGTCCCGGGGGTTCCTATGGCTACACCTTC. Translating it yields CASSHSPGGSYGYTF.

A remark on this clonotype: It may be a read error: a sequence one base away is much more abundant. The chain uses TRBV24-1 and TRBJ2-1; 15 bases agree with TRBD2. V lost 2 bases, J lost 6 bases, and 4 bases stayed unmatched. The CDR3 covers 17 residues. Germline CDR1 is KGHDR and CDR2 is SFDVKD. CDR3 amino acids: CATSDSRTSGRANEQFF. For the CDR3, the DNA is TGTGCCACCAGTGATTCCCGGACTAGCGGGAGGGCCAATGAGCAGTTCTTC.

Notes on this clonotype: Since a much larger clone is just one base distant, this may be a read error. The genes are TRBV5-4 and TRBJ2-6, with TRBD1 identical over 9 bases. V lost 3 bases to trimming and J lost 3 bases; unmatched junction nucleotides: 7. Germline V lookup: CDR1 SGHNT, CDR2 YYREEE (reference sequence). The CDR3 runs 17 residues. CDR3 sequence: CASSSTSGQGGANVLTF. In DNA form, the CDR3 reads TGTGCCAGCAGCTCAACATCGGGACAGGGTGGGGCCAACGTCCTGACTTTC.

In regard to this clonotype: The CDR3 carries no conserved terminal phenylalanine or tryptophan, so it likely arises from a read error. The V and J genes are TRBV11-2 and TRBJ1-2; the D is unclear. Trimming stripped 0 bases from V and 8 bases from J, with 19 bases between. The CDR3 extends over 16 amino acids. Looked up from germline, CDR1 is SGHAT and CDR2 is FQNNGV. The CDR3 reads CASSLDSVAYSRGYTL. For the CDR3, the DNA is TGTGCCAGCAGCTTAGATTCGGTAGCGTATTCTCGGGGCTACACCTTG.

The V call is TRBV13, the J call TRBJ2-5; weak D call: TRBD2 (6 bases). V lost 5 bases and J 4 bases, leaving 17 bases between the germline ends. Per germline, CDR1 PRHDT and CDR2 FYEKMQ (reference sequence). The CDR3 is 15 amino acids. CDR3 in amino acids: CASSARPGTSETQYF. Here the CDR3 DNA reads TGTGCCAGCAGCGCCAGGCCCGGGACTTCAGAGACCCAGTACTTC.

The rearrangement uses TRBV6-2 or TRBV6-3 and TRBJ1-3; 7 nucleotides line up with TRBD1. Germline-derived CDR1 and CDR2 are MNHEY and SVGEGT. CDR3 size: 16 residues. V lost 9 bases and J lost 0; bases outside the gene matches: 11. CDR3 nucleotides: TGTGCCAGTATGACGACAGGGACTTACTCTGGAAACACCATATATTTT. Its protein is CASMTTGTYSGNTIYF.

The rearrangement uses TRBV30 and TRBJ2-1; tentatively, D is TRBD2 (6 bases). CDR1 is GTSNPN, CDR2 SVGIG, per germline (reference sequence). CDR3 size: 13 residues. V was clipped by 3 bases and J by 6 bases, with 12 bases between them. CDR3 loop: CAWSSGDFNEQFF. Written as DNA, the CDR3 is TGTGCCTGGAGCTCGGGGGATTTCAATGAGCAGTTCTTC.

As to this clonotype: A much larger clone differs by one base, so this may be a read error. The genes are TRBV12-3 or TRBV12-4 and TRBJ1-1, with D uncertain. The CDR3 covers 14 residues. The CDR3 sequence is CASSFSGQNTGAFF. CDR3 nucleotides: TGTGCCAGCAGTTTCTCGGGCCAGAACACTGGAGCTTTCTTT.

This clonotype came up once. The conserved closing phenylalanine or tryptophan is absent in this CDR3, likely reflecting a read error. The chain links TRBV6-1 to TRBJ2-7, with D hard to call. This CDR3 region has 11 residues. Germline V CDR1 and CDR2: MNHNS, SASEGT. The CDR3 sequence: CVTSTQYEQYL. CDR3 nucleotide sequence: TGTGTCACCAGCACTCAGTACGAGCAGTACCTC.

As regards this clonotype: One end of the junction is discordant with germline, which a read error may explain. The chain recombines TRBV10-3 with TRBJ2-2; 12 bases agree with TRBD2. The CDR3 has 18 residues. The germline V gene encodes CDR1 ENHRY and CDR2 SYGVKD. CDR3 sequence: CAINDGTSGPANTGELFF. CDR3 nucleotides: TGTGCCATCAATGACGGGACTAGCGGGCCGGCAAACACCGGGGAGCTCTTTTTT.

This clonotype was seen more than once but under ten times. The rearrangement joins TRBV29-1 to TRBJ2-2; possible D gene TRBD1, 6 bases. Germline values: CDR1 SQVTM, CDR2 ANQGSEA. The germline V and J ends were trimmed by 6 bases and 9 bases, with 11 bases remaining between them. The CDR3 consists of 11 residues. CDR3 residues: CSVQGFRELFF. In nucleotides, the CDR3 is TGCAGCGTACAGGGCTTCCGGGAGCTGTTTTTT.

In the case of this clonotype: Sequence at one end of the junction differs from germline and may be a read error. The chain employs TRBV6-6 and TRBJ1-1; TRBD1 aligns across 8 bases. The CDR3 has 13 amino acids. Per the germline V gene, CDR1 is MNHNY and CDR2 is SVGAGI (reference sequence). This CDR3 reads CASSTGGNIETFF. In DNA form, the CDR3 reads TGTGCCAGCAGTACAGGGGGGAATATTGAAACTTTCTTT.

Notes on this clonotype: Since a much larger clone is just one base distant, this may be a read error. The rearrangement uses TRBV28 and TRBJ2-5; D remains ambiguous. Germline V lookup: CDR1 MDHEN, CDR2 SYDVKM. CDR3 length equals 13 residues. The chain's CDR3 is CASKWTYQETQHF. DNA of the CDR3: TGTGCCAGCAAATGGACGTACCAAGAGACCCAGCACTTC.

Concerning this clonotype: No conserved phenylalanine or tryptophan ends this CDR3, so it is likely a read error. The chain is built from TRBV10-3 and TRBJ2-5; maybe TRBD2 (6 bases). The V end was cut by 3 bases, the J end by 5 bases, with 16 bases between. The CDR3 sequence is 15 residues long. Germline V gives CDR1 ENHRY, CDR2 SYGVKD. The CDR3: CAISDREKGMETQYI. The CDR3 region has the DNA TGTGCCATCAGTGACCGGGAGAAGGGAATGGAGACCCAGTACATC.

Note on this clonotype: In this CDR3 the conserved last residue, phenylalanine or tryptophan, is missing, so a read error is likely. The chain links TRBV5-1 to TRBJ2-1; TRBD2 is a possible D gene (6 bases). Germline CDR1 is SGHRS and CDR2 is YFSETQ. The CDR3 loop spans 15 amino acids. CDR3 in DNA: TGCGCTAGCAGCTTGTCCGCGGGGATATACAATGAGCAGTTCTCC. Translated, it gives CASSLSAGIYNEQFS.

V gene TRBV7-9 combines with J gene TRBJ1-1, with D possibly matching TRBD1 (5 bases). The CDR3 loop spans 13 amino acids. Germline V CDR1 and CDR2: SEHNR, FQNEAQ (reference sequence). Trimming removed 4 bases at V and 1 base at J, with 7 bases between. The CDR3, as DNA: TGTGCCAGCAGCTCACAGGAGAACACTGAAGCTTTCTTT. Its translation: CASSSQENTEAFF.

The chain couples TRBV6-2 or TRBV6-3 to TRBJ1-2; D remains unclear. The CDR3 extends over 10 amino acids. Trimming shortened V by 9 bases and J by 6 bases, and 8 bases separated the two germline ends. CDR1 and CDR2 (germline): MNHEY, SVGEGT. The CDR3 loop is CASTMHGYTF. In DNA form, the CDR3 reads TGTGCCAGTACCATGCATGGCTACACCTTC.

With respect to this clonotype: At one end, the junction sequence differs from germline, possibly due to a read error. This chain links TRBV6-2 or TRBV6-3 with TRBJ2-2; D possibly corresponds to TRBD2 (5 bases). The CDR3 loop spans 15 amino acids. The germline V gene encodes CDR1 MNHEY and CDR2 SVGEGT. In nucleotides, the CDR3 is TGTGCCAGCAGTCAAGTAGTGGGAGCGATCGGGGAGCTGTTATTT. Its translation is CASSQVVGAIGELLF.

The genes are TRBV6-1 and TRBJ1-2, with 8 bases that match TRBD1. V dropped 2 bases and J dropped 10; count of bases not matched to a gene: 12. The length of the CDR3 is 15 residues. Germline CDR1 and CDR2: MNHNS and SASEGT. The CDR3: CASSEPFGQGRDYTF. CDR3 DNA: TGTGCCAGCAGTGAACCCTTTGGACAGGGACGCGACTACACCTTC.

Concerning this clonotype: One base away lies a much larger clone, so this may be a sequencing read error. The chain combines TRBV7-8 with TRBJ2-5; D is undetermined. Germline lookup yields CDR1 SGHVS and CDR2 FQNEAQ. CDR3 length: 13 amino acids. The CDR3 coding sequence is TGTCCCAGCAGCATCGTGGTCCAAGAGACCCAGTACTTC. This encodes CPSSIVVQETQYF.

Turning to this clonotype: This may stem from a read error, because a much larger clone lies one nucleotide away. V is TRBV5-1 and J is TRBJ2-2; 9 nucleotides align to TRBD1. The CDR3 consists of 16 residues. From germline, CDR1 is SGHRS and CDR2 YFSETQ. The ends lost 4 bases at V and 4 bases at J; junction bases unmatched: 8. CDR3 nucleotide sequence: TGCGCCAGCAGCCCGGTCGGGACAGGGAGCACCGGGGAGCTGTTTTTT. It encodes CASSPVGTGSTGELFF.

Worth noting for this clonotype: The junction departs from germline at one end; a sequencing error may be responsible. V gene TRBV7-9 combines with J gene TRBJ1-2; 7 nucleotides align to TRBD1. Germline lookup yields CDR1 SEHNR and CDR2 FQNEAQ (reference sequence). The CDR3 consists of 14 residues. The CDR3 sequence is CASSSGTDAYDYTF. DNA of the CDR3: TGTGCCAGCAGCTCCGGGACAGACGCTTATGACTACACCTTC. Complete variable domain (other parts from reference TRBV7-9 and TRBJ1-2): DTGVSQNPRHKITKRGQNVTFRCDPISEHNRLYWYRQTLGQGPEFLTYFQNEAQLEKSRLLSDRFSAERPKGSFSTLEIQRTEQGDSAMYLCASSSGTDAYDYTFGSGTRLTVV.

Notes on this clonotype: Sequence at one end of the junction differs from germline and may be a read error. This chain joins TRBV4-3 and TRBJ1-2, with a tentative D call TRBD1 (6 bases). The CDR3 covers 15 residues. Germline loops: CDR1 LGHNA, CDR2 YSLEER. The CDR3 is CASSQDTRGPHGNTF. The CDR3 nucleotides read TGCGCCAGCAGCCAAGATACGCGGGGGCCTCATGGTAACACCTTT.